This is a list of T cell receptor beta chains from one sample in a study of T cell responses to AZD1222 COVID-19 vaccine. Profiled with immunoSEQ multiplex PCR; TCRdb holds only in-frame clones, not every one. The table includes some 150,000 clones, just over 85% detected once. The starting material was peripheral blood, obtained 28 days after the second AZD1222 dose. The receptor set was obtained from an adult who received the AZD1222 COVID-19 vaccine. Each CDR3 is given without its conserved first and last residue. The order of the fields is clone size, J gene, V gene, CDR3 protein. Size is stated for part of the rows, as once, few or many counts, or as a class when the clone is expanded.

.,TRBJ1-1,TRBV6-5,ASSGQGDTTEAF
.,TRBJ2-7,TRBV7-9,ASSSTGNYEQY
.,TRBJ1-2,TRBV2,ASDTGNGYT
.,TRBJ1-5,TRBV6-5,ASRLGRFSNQPQH
.,TRBJ1-5,TRBV28,ASRGSGTGFSPGLNQPQH
few,TRBJ2-7,TRBV7-8,ASSLVQGGSYEQY
.,TRBJ1-6,TRBV5-1,ASSNTNSPLH
.,TRBJ1-5,TRBV9,ASSAGTPNQPQH
.,TRBJ1-2,TRBV30,AWSGFTGNYGYT
few,TRBJ2-7,TRBV15,ATSRDLTAPTEQY
.,TRBJ1-2,TRBV6-1,ASSEPRERRH
.,TRBJ2-5,TRBV25-1,ASMISGKTQY
.,TRBJ1-5,TRBV30,AWSPSFSNQPQH
.,TRBJ2-1,TRBV5-4,ASSETGTPLGDEQF
.,TRBJ1-1,TRBV18,ASSPLLDPMNTEAF
.,TRBJ2-5,TRBV7-2,ASSLALAGAETQY
.,TRBJ2-1,TRBV11-2,ASSSAGIEF
.,TRBJ2-7,TRBV15,ATSGARDRSSYEQY
.,TRBJ1-6,TRBV11-2,ASSLDFSPLH
.,TRBJ1-1,TRBV3-1/TRBV3-2,ASSLSTGNTEAF
.,TRBJ1-2,TRBV6-2/TRBV6-3,ASSITLSGANYGYT
.,TRBJ2-3,TRBV10-3,AISEPGQAGDTQY
.,TRBJ1-1,TRBV7-8,ASSKRQGATYTEAF
.,TRBJ1-2,TRBV18,ASSPDRTYGYT
.,TRBJ1-1,TRBV10-3,AIRRGGMNTEAF
.,TRBJ1-2,TRBV7-2,ASSMERTGRGEGYT
many,TRBJ2-3,TRBV9,ASSEQRGATDTQY
.,TRBJ1-2,TRBV19,ASSTEGRQGAGYT
.,TRBJ1-1,TRBV11-2,ASSHYPVFGTEAF
.,TRBJ2-1,TRBV4-2,ASSPRTLTLINEQF
.,TRBJ1-1,TRBV5-1,ASSSGQGIII
.,TRBJ2-3,TRBV11-2,ASSLERVSGDTQY
.,TRBJ2-1,TRBV4-2,ASSPASGGVVYNEQF
.,TRBJ1-2,TRBV15,ATSSGANYGYT
.,TRBJ1-1,TRBV7-2,ASNDMLAGAF
.,TRBJ1-1,TRBV29-1,SALQGNTEAF
once,TRBJ2-7,TRBV9,ASSVAGTGMREQY
.,TRBJ2-7,TRBV11-2,ASSLEAGYYEQY
.,TRBJ1-1,TRBV5-8,ASSSSYSGFEAF
.,TRBJ1-1,TRBV10-3,AIRGDGPNTEAF
few,TRBJ2-7,TRBV6-5,ASRGTESYEQY
.,TRBJ2-4,TRBV5-1,ASSSEYSGSANIQY
.,TRBJ1-5,TRBV6-5,ASSLTGVYQPQH
.,TRBJ2-3,TRBV25-1,ASSELDRGDTQY
.,TRBJ2-2,TRBV5-7,ASSTEGTGELF
.,TRBJ2-3,TRBV5-1,ASSLALTSTDTQY
.,TRBJ1-2,TRBV2,ASSVEGPNYGYT
.,TRBJ2-1,TRBV7-9,ASSSLEPVPPLDEQF
once,TRBJ2-1,TRBV2,ASLRGDEQF
.,TRBJ2-7,TRBV3-1/TRBV3-2,ASSQGVGEIEQY
.,TRBJ2-1,TRBV6-5,ASNPSGGAINEQF
.,TRBJ1-4,TRBV9,ASTATHTQEKLF
.,TRBJ1-1,TRBV28,ASSLPPGTLHSTEAF
.,TRBJ2-3,TRBV13,ASSLGIRVDTQY
.,TRBJ1-1,TRBV10-3,ALQRGQNTEAF
.,TRBJ1-3,TRBV28,ASSTTGDGNTIY
.,TRBJ2-2,TRBV19,ASSMVGETNTGELF
.,TRBJ2-5,TRBV7-2,ASSPQGLGETQY
.,TRBJ1-2,TRBV27,ASSRTTTGGRGYT